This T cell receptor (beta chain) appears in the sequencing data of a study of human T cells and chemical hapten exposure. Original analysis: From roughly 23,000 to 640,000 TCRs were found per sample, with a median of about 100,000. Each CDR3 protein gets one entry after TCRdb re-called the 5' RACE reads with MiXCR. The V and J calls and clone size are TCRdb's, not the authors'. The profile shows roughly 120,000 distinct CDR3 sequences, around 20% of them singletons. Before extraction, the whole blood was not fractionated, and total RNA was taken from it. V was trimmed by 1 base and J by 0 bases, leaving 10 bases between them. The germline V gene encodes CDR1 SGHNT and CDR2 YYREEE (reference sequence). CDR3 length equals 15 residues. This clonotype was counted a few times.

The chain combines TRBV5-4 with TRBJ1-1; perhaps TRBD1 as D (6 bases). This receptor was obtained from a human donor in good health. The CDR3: CASSLQGQLNTEAFF. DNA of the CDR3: TGTGCCAGCAGCTTGCAAGGACAGTTGAACACTGAAGCTTTCTTT.